The sequence of this T cell receptor (beta chain) was determined in a study of T cells after yellow fever vaccination. Study-level background: Researchers used SMART-Seq v4 Ultra Low Input to prepare fractions that had low cell numbers.

A single record per CDR3 protein comes from TCRdb applying MiXCR to the 5' RACE reads. The sample includes around 530,000 distinct CDR3 sequences, about a sixth of them seen just once. This clonotype appeared a few times. The CDR3 runs 14 residues. V lost 5 bases to trimming and J lost 14 bases; unmatched junction nucleotides: 13. Sample: PBMCs, taken 5 days after the first yellow fever vaccination. V gene TRBV12-3 or TRBV12-4 combines with J gene TRBJ1-2; 11 positions agree with TRBD1. This receptor was obtained from a man aged 18 to 30 who received the YFV17D yellow fever vaccine. CDR3 nucleotides: TGTGCCAGCAGTGCGGACTTGGACAGGGGGCGAGAGACCTTC. Protein sequence: CASSADLDRGRETF.